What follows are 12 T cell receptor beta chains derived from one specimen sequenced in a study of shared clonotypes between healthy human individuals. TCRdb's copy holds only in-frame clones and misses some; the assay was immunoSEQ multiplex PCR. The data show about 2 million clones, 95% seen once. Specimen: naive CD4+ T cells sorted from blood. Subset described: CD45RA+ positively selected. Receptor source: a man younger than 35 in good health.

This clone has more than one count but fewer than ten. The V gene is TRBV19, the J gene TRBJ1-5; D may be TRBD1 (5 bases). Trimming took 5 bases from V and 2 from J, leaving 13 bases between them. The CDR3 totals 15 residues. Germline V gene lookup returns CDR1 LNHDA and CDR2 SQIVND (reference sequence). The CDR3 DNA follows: TGTGCCAGTAGTGGGACCCGGGAGGGCAATCAGCCCCAGCATTTT. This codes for CASSGTREGNQPQHF.

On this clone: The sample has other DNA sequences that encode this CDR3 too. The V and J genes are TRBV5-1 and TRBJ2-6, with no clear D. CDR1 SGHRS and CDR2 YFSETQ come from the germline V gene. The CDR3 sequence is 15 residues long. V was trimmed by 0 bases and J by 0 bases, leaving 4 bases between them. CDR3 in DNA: TGCGCCAGCAGCTTGGGGAACTCTGGGGCCAACGTCCTGACTTTC. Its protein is CASSLGNSGANVLTF.

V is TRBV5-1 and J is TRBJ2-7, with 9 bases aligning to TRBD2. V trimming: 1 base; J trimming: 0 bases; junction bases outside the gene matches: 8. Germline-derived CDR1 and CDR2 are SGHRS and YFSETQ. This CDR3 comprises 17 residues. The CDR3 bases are TGCGCCAGCAGCTTGAGGTTGCTAGCGGGAAGCTCCTACGAGCAGTACTTC. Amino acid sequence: CASSLRLLAGSSYEQYF.

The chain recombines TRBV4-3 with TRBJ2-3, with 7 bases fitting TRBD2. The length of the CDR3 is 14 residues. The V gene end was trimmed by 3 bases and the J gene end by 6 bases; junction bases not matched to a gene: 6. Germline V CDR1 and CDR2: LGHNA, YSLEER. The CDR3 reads CASSQGGRGDTQYF. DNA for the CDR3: TGCGCCAGCAGCCAGGGCGGGAGAGGCGATACGCAGTATTTT.

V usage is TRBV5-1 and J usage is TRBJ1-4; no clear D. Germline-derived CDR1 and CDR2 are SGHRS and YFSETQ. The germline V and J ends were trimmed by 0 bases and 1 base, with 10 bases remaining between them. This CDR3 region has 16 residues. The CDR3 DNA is TGCGCCAGCAGCTTGGGGTCGTTGGGAACTAATGAAAAACTGTTTTTT. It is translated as CASSLGSLGTNEKLFF.

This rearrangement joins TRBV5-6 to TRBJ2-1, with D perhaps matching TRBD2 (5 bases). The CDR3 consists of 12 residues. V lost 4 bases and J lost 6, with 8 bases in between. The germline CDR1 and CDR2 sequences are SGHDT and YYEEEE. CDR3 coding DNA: TGTGCCAGCAGCCGAGGAGGCAATGAGCAGTTCTTC. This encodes CASSRGGNEQFF.

CDR3 amino acids: CASSSKGTVNYGYTF. Written as DNA, the CDR3 is TGTGCCAGCAGTTCAAAGGGGACAGTCAACTATGGCTACACCTTC. This chain joins TRBV27 and TRBJ1-2; 7 bases match TRBD1. The length of the CDR3 is 15 residues. Germline V lookup: CDR1 MNHEY, CDR2 SMNVEV (reference sequence). V was clipped by 4 bases and J by 2 bases; unmatched bases: 7.

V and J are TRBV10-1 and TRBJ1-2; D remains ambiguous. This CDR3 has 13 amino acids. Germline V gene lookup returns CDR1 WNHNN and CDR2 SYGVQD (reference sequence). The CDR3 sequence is CVSSLARGYGYTF. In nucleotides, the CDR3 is TGCGTCAGTTCCTTGGCCCGGGGCTATGGCTACACCTTC.

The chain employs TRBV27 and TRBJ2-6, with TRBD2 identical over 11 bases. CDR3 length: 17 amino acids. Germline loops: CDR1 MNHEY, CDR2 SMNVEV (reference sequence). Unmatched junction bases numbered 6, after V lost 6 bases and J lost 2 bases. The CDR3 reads CASRFSGGATGANVLTF. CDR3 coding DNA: TGTGCCAGCAGATTTAGCGGGGGGGCCACTGGGGCCAACGTCCTGACTTTC.

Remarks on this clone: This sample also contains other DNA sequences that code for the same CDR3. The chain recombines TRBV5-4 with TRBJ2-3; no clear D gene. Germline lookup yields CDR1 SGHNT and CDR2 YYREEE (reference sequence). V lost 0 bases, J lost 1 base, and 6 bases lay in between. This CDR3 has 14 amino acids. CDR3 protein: CASSLGGRTDTQYF. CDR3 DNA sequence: TGTGCCAGCAGCTTGGGCGGCCGCACAGATACGCAGTATTTT. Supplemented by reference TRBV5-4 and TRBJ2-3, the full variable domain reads ETGVTQSPTHLIKTRGQQVTLRCSSQSGHNTVSWYQQALGQGPQFIFQYYREEENGRGNFPPRFSGLQFPNYSSELNVNALELDDSALYLCASSLGGRTDTQYFGPGTRLTVL.

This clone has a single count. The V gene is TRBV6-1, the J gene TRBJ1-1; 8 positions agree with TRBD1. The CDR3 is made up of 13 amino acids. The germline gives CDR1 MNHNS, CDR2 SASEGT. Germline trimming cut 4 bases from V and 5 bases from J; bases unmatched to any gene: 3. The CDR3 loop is CASSGQGRTEAFF. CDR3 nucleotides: TGTGCCAGCAGTGGACAGGGGAGAACTGAAGCTTTCTTT.

The CDR3 region is CASSQVYITDNSPLHF. The CDR3 DNA follows: TGCGCCAGCAGCCAAGTTTACATAACAGATAATTCACCCCTCCACTTT. The rearrangement links TRBV4-1 to TRBJ1-6; no clear D gene. V lost 1 base and J 5 bases, leaving 12 bases between the germline ends. The CDR3 runs 16 residues. Germline-derived CDR1 and CDR2 are MGHRA and YSYEKL.